The 5 T cell receptor beta chains below come from one sample, sequenced in a study of blood T cell repertoires in COVID-19. Using immunoSEQ multiplex PCR, the repertoire was profiled, and TCRdb retains in-frame clones only, with some absent. Among a few hundred thousand clones listed, about 83% were seen once. The sequenced sample was peripheral blood. These receptor sequences come from a woman in her 40s who had recovered from COVID-19.

The chain has TRBV7-6 and TRBJ1-2; D unclear. Trimming stripped 5 bases from V and 8 bases from J, with 18 bases between. This CDR3 comprises 14 residues. Germline CDR1 SGHVS, CDR2 FNYEAQ. The chain's CDR3 is CASSLEGSLFGYTF. CDR3 DNA sequence: TGTGCCAGCAGCCTGGAGGGCAGTTTATTCGGCTACACCTTC.

The J gene is TRBJ2-5, the V gene TRBV6-2 or TRBV6-3; tentative D call: TRBD2 (6 bases). Germline CDR1 MNHEY, CDR2 SVGEGT. Trimming removed 5 bases at V and 0 bases at J, with 10 bases between. This CDR3 is 14 amino acids long. The CDR3 region is CASSGRDYQETQYF. The CDR3 DNA is TGTGCCAGCAGTGGCCGGGACTACCAAGAGACCCAGTACTTC.

CDR3 nucleotides: TGTGCCAGCACCCAACGGTGGGGGGGTTCCTACGAGCAGTACTTC. Its translation is CASTQRWGGSYEQYF. J is TRBJ2-7 and V is TRBV7-9; 7 nucleotides align to TRBD2. J gave up 1 base and V 7 bases, and 10 bases lay outside the gene matches. The germline V gene has CDR1 SEHNR and CDR2 FQNEAQ (reference sequence). The length of the CDR3 is 15 residues.

The gene calls are TRBV5-4 and TRBJ2-5, with 10 bases lining up with TRBD1. The V gene's germline CDR1 is SGHNT and CDR2 YYREEE (reference sequence). Trimming cost V 4 bases and J 2 bases; bases outside gene matches: 2. This CDR3 is 14 amino acids long. Here the CDR3 reads CASSQDRGQETQYF. The CDR3 nucleotides are TGTGCCAGCAGCCAGGACAGGGGGCAAGAGACCCAGTACTTC.

The chain employs TRBV18 and TRBJ1-6; D not certain. CDR1 KGHSH and CDR2 LQKENI come from the germline V gene. Deletions cut 6 bases from V and 7 bases from J, with 7 bases between. The CDR3 has 12 amino acids. The CDR3 here is CASSTGNSPLHF. As DNA, the CDR3 is TGTGCCAGCTCGACCGGGAATTCACCCCTCCACTTT. The variable domain in full, completed from reference TRBV18 and TRBJ1-6, reads NAGVMQNPRHLVRRRGQEARLRCSPMKGHSHVYWYRQLPEEGLKFMVYLQKENIIDESGMPKERFSAEFPKEGPSILRIQQVVRGDSAAYFCASSTGNSPLHFGNGTRLTVT.